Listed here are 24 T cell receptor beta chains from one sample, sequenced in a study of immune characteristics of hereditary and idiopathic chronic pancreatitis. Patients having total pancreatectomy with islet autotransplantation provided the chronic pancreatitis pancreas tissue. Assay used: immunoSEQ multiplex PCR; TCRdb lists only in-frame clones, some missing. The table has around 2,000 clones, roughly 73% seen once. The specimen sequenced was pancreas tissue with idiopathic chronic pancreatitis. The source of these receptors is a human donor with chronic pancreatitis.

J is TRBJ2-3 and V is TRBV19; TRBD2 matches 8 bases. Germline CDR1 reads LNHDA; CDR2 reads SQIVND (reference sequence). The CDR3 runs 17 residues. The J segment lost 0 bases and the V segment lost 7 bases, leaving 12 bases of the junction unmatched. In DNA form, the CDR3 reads TGTGCCAGTAAAGCTCGGCGGGGGGCATCTAGCACAGATACGCAGTATTTT. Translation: CASKARRGASSTDTQYF. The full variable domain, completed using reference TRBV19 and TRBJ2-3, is DGGITQSPKYLFRKEGQNVTLSCEQNLNHDAMYWYRQDPGQGLRLIYYSQIVNDFQKGDIAEGYSVSREKKESFPLTVTSAQKNPTAFYLCASKARRGASSTDTQYFGPGTRLTVL.

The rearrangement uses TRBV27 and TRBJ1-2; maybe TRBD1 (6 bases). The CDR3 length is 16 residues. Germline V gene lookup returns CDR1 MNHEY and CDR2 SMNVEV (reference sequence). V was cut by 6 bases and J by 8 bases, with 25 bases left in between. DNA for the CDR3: TGTGCCAGCAGCATAACTTTTACAGGGAGAAGCTTAGGCTACACCTTC. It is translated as CASSITFTGRSLGYTF.

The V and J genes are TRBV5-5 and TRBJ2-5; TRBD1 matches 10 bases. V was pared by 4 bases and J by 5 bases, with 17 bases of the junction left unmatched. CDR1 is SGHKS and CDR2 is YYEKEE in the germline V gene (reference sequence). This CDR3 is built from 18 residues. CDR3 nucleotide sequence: TGTGCCAGCAGCACGGACGGGACAGGGGTCCTAGCCAGGGAGACCCAGTACTTC. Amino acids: CASSTDGTGVLARETQYF.

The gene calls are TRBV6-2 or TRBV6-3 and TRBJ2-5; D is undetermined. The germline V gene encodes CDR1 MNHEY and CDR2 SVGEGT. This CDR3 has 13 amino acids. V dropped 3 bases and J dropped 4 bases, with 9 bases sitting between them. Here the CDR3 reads CASSYRMTETQYF. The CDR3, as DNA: TGTGCCAGCAGTTATCGGATGACAGAGACCCAGTACTTC.

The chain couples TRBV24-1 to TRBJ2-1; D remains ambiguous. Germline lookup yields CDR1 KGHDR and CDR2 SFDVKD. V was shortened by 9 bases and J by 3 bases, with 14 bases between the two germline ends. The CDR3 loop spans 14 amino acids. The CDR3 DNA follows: TGTGCCACCGCACAGCAAAGAGACTACAATGAGCAGTTCTTC. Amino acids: CATAQQRDYNEQFF.

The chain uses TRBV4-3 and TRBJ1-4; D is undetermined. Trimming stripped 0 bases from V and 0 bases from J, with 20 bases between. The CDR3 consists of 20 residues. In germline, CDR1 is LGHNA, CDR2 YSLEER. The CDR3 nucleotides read TGCGCCAGCAGCCAAGATGTCGTCACCCGGAGATTTGCAACTAATGAAAAACTGTTTTTT. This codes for CASSQDVVTRRFATNEKLFF.

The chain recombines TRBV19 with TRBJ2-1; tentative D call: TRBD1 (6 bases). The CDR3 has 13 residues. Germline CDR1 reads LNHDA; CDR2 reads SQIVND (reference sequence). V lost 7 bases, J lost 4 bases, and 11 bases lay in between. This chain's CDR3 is CASIGQGYNEQFF. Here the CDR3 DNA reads TGTGCCAGTATTGGGCAGGGGTACAATGAGCAGTTCTTC.

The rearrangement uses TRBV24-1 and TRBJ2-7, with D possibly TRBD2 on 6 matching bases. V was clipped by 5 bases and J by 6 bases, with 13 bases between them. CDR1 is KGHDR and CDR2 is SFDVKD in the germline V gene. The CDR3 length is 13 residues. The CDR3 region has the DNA TGTGCCACCAGTGGGGCGGGGCAGGGCGAGCAGTACTTC. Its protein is CATSGAGQGEQYF.

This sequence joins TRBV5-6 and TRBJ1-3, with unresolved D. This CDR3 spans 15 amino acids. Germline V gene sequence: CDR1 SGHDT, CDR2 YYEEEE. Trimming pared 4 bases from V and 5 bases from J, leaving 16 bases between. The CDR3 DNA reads TGTGCCAGCAGCACGTCGGGCGGGAGAAGAAACACCATATATTTT. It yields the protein CASSTSGGRRNTIYF.

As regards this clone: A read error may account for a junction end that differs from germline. The CDR3: CASGQDTVEELIEAFF. The DNA for the CDR3 is TGCGCCAGCGGCCAGGATACAGTGGAAGAACTTATTGAAGCTTTCTTT. The chain recombines TRBV4-1 with TRBJ1-1; D unresolved. The germline CDR1 and CDR2 sequences are MGHRA and YSYEKL. The CDR3 is made up of 16 amino acids.

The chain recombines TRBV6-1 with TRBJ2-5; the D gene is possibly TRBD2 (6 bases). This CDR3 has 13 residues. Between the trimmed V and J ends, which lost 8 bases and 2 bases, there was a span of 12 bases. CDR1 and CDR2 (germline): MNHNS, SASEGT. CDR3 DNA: TGTGCCAGCGGGAGGACAACGCAAGAGACCCAGTACTTC. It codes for CASGRTTQETQYF.

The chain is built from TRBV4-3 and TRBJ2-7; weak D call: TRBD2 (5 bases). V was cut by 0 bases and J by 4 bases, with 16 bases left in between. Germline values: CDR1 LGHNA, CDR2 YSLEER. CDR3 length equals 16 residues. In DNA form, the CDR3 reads TGCGCCAGCAGCCAAGATCTTGGGAGAATTTCTTACGAGCAGTACTTC. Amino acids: CASSQDLGRISYEQYF.

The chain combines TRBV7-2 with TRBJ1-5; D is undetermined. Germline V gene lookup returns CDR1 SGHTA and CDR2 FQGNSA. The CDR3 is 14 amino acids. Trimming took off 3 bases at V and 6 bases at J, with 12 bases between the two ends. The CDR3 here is CASSLDSSGQPQHF. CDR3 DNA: TGTGCCAGCAGCTTGGATTCCTCGGGTCAGCCCCAGCATTTT. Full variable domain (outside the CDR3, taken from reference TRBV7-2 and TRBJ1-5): GAGVSQSPSNKVTEKGKDVELRCDPISGHTALYWYRQSLGQGLEFLIYFQGNSAPDKSGLPSDRFSAERTGGSVSTLTIQRTQQEDSAVYLCASSLDSSGQPQHFGDGTRLSIL.

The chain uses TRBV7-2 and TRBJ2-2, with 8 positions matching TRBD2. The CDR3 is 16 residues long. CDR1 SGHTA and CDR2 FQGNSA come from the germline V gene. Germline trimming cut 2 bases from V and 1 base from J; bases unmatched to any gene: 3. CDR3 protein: CASSLMAGGNTGELFF. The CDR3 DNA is TGTGCCAGCAGCTTAATGGCGGGGGGGAACACCGGGGAGCTGTTTTTT.

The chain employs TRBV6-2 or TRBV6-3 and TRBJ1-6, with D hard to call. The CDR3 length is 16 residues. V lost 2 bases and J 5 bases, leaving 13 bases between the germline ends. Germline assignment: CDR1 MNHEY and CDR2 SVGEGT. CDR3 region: CASSYPPRRNNSPLHF. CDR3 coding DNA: TGTGCCAGCAGTTACCCCCCTCGACGGAATAATTCACCCCTCCACTTT.

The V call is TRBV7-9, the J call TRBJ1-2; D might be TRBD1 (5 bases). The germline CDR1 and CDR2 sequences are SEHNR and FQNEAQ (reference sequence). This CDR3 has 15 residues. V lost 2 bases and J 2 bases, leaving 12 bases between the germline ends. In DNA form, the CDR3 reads TGTGCCAGCAGCTTATTTGCAGGGATGAACTATGGCTACACCTTC. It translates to CASSLFAGMNYGYTF.

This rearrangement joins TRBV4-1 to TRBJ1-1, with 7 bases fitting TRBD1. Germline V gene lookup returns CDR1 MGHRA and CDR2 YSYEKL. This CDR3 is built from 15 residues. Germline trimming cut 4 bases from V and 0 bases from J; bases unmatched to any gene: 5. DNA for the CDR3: TGCGCCAGCAGCCGAGTGGGACAGATGAACACTGAAGCTTTCTTT. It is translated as CASSRVGQMNTEAFF.

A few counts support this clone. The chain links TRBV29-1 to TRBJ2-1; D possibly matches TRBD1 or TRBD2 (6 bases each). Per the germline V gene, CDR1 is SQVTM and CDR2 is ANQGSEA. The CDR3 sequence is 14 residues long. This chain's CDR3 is CTGLSGGKEGGQFF. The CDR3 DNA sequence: TGCACCGGATTATCGGGCGGGAAAGAGGGGGGGCAGTTCTTC.

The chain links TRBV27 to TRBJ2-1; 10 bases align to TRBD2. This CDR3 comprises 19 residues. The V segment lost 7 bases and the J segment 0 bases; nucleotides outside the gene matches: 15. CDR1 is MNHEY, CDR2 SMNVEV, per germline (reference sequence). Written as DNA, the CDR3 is TGTGCCAGCACCCCCCGGCTAGCGGGGGCATCGAGCTCCTACAATGAGCAGTTCTTC. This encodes CASTPRLAGASSSYNEQFF.

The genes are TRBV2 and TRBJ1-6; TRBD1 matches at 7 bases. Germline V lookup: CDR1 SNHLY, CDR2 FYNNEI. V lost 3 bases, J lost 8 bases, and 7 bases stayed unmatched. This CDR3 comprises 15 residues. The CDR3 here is CASSEPGTDYSPLHF. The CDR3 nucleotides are TGTGCCAGCAGTGAGCCCGGGACAGATTATTCACCCCTCCACTTT.

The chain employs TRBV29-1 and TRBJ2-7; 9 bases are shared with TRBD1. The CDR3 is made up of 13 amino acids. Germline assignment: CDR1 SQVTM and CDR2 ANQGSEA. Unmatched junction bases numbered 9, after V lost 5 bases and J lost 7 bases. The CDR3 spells CSVRLQGAGEQYF. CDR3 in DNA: TGCAGCGTTCGCCTACAGGGGGCGGGGGAGCAGTACTTC.

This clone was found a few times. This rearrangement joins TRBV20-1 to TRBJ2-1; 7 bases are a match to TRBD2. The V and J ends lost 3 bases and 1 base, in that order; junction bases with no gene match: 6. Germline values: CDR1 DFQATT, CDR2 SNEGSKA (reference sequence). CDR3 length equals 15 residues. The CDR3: CSASSLADSYNEQFF. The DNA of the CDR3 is TGCAGTGCTAGTAGTCTAGCGGATTCCTACAATGAGCAGTTCTTC.

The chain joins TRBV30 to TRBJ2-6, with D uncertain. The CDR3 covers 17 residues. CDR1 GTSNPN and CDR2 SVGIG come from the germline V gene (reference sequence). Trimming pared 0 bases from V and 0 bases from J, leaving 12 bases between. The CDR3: CAWSVNRAPSGANVLTF. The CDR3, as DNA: TGTGCCTGGAGTGTGAACAGAGCCCCCTCTGGGGCCAACGTCCTGACTTTC.

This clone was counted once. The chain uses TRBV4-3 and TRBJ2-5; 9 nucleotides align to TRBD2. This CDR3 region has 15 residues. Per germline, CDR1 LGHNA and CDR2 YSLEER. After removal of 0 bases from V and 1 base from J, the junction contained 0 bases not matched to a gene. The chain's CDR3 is CASSQERGGQETQYF. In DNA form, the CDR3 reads TGCGCCAGCAGCCAAGAGCGGGGGGGCCAAGAGACCCAGTACTTC.